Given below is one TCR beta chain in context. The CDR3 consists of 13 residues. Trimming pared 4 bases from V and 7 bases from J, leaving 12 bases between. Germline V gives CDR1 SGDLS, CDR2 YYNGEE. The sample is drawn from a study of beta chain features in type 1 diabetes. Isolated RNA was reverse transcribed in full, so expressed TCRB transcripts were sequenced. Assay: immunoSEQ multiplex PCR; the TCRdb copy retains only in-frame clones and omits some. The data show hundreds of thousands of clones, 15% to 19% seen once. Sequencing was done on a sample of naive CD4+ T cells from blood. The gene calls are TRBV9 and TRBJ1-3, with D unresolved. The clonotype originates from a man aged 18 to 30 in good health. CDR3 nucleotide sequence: TGTGCCAGCAGCTCGACTGGAGGGAACACCATATATTTT. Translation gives CASSSTGGNTIYF.